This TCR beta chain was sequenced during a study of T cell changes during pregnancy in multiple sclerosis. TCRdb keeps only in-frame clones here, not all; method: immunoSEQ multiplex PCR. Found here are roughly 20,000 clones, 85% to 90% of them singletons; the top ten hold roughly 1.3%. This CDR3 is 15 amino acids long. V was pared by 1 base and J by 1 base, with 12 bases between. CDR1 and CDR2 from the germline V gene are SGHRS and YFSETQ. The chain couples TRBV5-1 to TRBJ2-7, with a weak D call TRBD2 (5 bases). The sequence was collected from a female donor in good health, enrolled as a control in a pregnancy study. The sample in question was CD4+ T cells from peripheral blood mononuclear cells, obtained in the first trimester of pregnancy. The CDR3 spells CASSLLATASYEQYF. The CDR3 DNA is TGCGCCAGCAGCTTGTTAGCGACCGCTTCCTACGAGCAGTACTTC.